The rows below give T cell receptor beta chains drawn from one sample of a study of blood T cell repertoires in COVID-19. Profiled with immunoSEQ multiplex PCR; TCRdb holds only in-frame clones, not every one. The sample lists hundreds of thousands of clones, approximately 91% seen once, with approximately 11% in the top ten. The sequenced sample consisted of peripheral blood. Every receptor here comes from a woman in her twenties or thirties with COVID-19, enrolled during active disease. CDR3s include the opening cysteine and the closing phenylalanine or tryptophan. A D gene is named only where the DNA matches it firmly. The listing skips clone size in some rows; elsewhere it reads once, few, many or a size class.

D	V	J	size	DNA	CDR3
TRBD2	TRBV19	TRBJ2-3	NA	TGTGCCAGTAGTATAGCTCTAGCGGGACAGACAGATACGCAGTATTTT	CASSIALAGQTDTQYF
NA	TRBV19	TRBJ1-4	few	TGTGCCAGTAGTAGGCCCCTTTGGAGTGAAAAACTGTTTTTT	CASSRPLWSEKLFF
TRBD1	TRBV25-1	TRBJ1-2	NA	TGTGCCAGCAGTGCGACAGGGGGCGGCTACACCTTC	CASSATGGGYTF
NA	TRBV6-5	TRBJ1-2	NA	TGTGCCAGCAGTTACTCCGTGGCAGACTATGGCTACACCTTC	CASSYSVADYGYTF
NA	TRBV11-2	TRBJ1-1	NA	TGTGCCAGCAGCTTACTCCGAACGGACAGCCATGAAGCTTTCTTT	CASSLLRTDSHEAFF
TRBD1	TRBV18	TRBJ1-4	NA	TGTGCCAGCTCACCACCGACAGGGGGGAACGAAAAACTGTTTTTT	CASSPPTGGNEKLFF
NA	TRBV30	TRBJ1-4	NA	TGTGCCTGGAGTGCCGGGTCGACTAATGAAAAACTGTTTTTT	CAWSAGSTNEKLFF
NA	TRBV2	TRBJ1-2	NA	TGTGCCAGCACCGAAGGTCCAGCGAACTATGGCTACACCTTC	CASTEGPANYGYTF
NA	TRBV7-9	TRBJ1-4	NA	TGTGCCAGCAGCTCACCGGGTAATGAAAAACTGTTTTTT	CASSSPGNEKLFF
NA	TRBV6-5	TRBJ1-5	once	TGTGCCAGCAGCAGGGGAGGGAATCAGCCCCAGCATTTT	CASSRGGNQPQHF
TRBD1	TRBV11-3	TRBJ1-1	NA	TGTGCCAGCAGCCCGGACAGGGAGACTGAAGCTTTCTTT	CASSPDRETEAFF
TRBD1	TRBV28	TRBJ1-6	NA	TGTGCCAGCAGTGGGAACAGGGGGCTGAATTCACCCCTCCACTTT	CASSGNRGLNSPLHF
TRBD1	TRBV5-1	TRBJ1-2	once	TGCGCCAGCAGCTTGGCGGGGGACAGGGCGGGAGGCTACACCTTC	CASSLAGDRAGGYTF
TRBD1	TRBV19	TRBJ1-5	NA	TGTGCCAGTAGTATAGATCTCGGGACAGGGTGGAATCAGCCCCAGCATTTT	CASSIDLGTGWNQPQHF
NA	TRBV20-1	TRBJ2-1	NA	TGCAGTGCTAGAGATACCGGTGAGCGGTTCTTC	CSARDTGERFF
TRBD2	TRBV7-9	TRBJ2-1	NA	TGTGCCAGCAGCTTTGGGGGACTAGCGGGGTACAATGAGCAGTTCTTC	CASSFGGLAGYNEQFF
TRBD2	TRBV19	TRBJ2-1	NA	TGTGCCAGTAGTATTGTTGCGGGAGAGTGGGATGAGCAGTTCTTC	CASSIVAGEWDEQFF
NA	TRBV7-8	TRBJ2-3	NA	TGTGCCAGCAGCCCCCCGAATCTGGGAGTGGGAGATACGCAGTATTTT	CASSPPNLGVGDTQYF
TRBD2	TRBV30	TRBJ2-7	NA	TGTGCCTGGAGTTCCATCAACCCACTAGCGGGAGGGTTGCACTTC	CAWSSINPLAGGLHF
NA	TRBV10-3	TRBJ1-2	NA	TGTGCCATCAGCCCGACAGCACGGTATGGCTACACCTTC	CAISPTARYGYTF
TRBD1	TRBV5-1	TRBJ1-6	NA	TGCGCCAGCAGCTTGGCCGGGGGACAGGGGGCTTCACCCCTCCACTTT	CASSLAGGQGASPLHF
NA	TRBV18	TRBJ2-7	NA	TGTGCCAGCTCACCACCGTCAGGATACTACGAGCAGTACTTC	CASSPPSGYYEQYF
NA	TRBV19	TRBJ1-2	few	TGTGCCAGTAACAAGGACAGCCGGGCCTATGGCTACACCTTC	CASNKDSRAYGYTF
TRBD1	TRBV28	TRBJ1-4	NA	TGTGCCAGCAGTCCGACCCCGGGACAGGGGGGTAGCGAAAAACTGTTTTTT	CASSPTPGQGGSEKLFF
NA	TRBV2	TRBJ1-2	NA	TGTGCCAGCACCCCACGACAGGCTAACTATGGCTACACCTTC	CASTPRQANYGYTF
NA	TRBV28	TRBJ1-1	NA	TGTGCCAGCAGATCCCGGTCCCTCGAAGCTTTCTTT	CASRSRSLEAFF
TRBD1	TRBV10-1	TRBJ2-5	NA	TGCGCCAGCAGTGAGTCGATTCCAGGGGGCACAGAGACCCAGTACTTC	CASSESIPGGTETQYF
TRBD1	TRBV6-5	TRBJ1-4	NA	TGTGCCAGCAGGACAGGGCAGGGTGAAAAACTGTTTTTT	CASRTGQGEKLFF
TRBD1	TRBV6-6	TRBJ1-3	once	TGTGCCAGCAGTAACCTGGGACAGGGGACCCGAAACACCATATATTTT	CASSNLGQGTRNTIYF
NA	TRBV20-1	TRBJ2-5	NA	TGCAGTCGCGGGGAGACCCAGTACTTC	CSRGETQYF
NA	TRBV5-4	TRBJ1-1	NA	TGTGCCAGCAGCTTGAGTACCAGGGAAGGTAGGGCTTTCTTT	CASSLSTREGRAFF
TRBD1	TRBV29-1	TRBJ2-7	NA	TGCAGCGTTGAATGGGACAGGCAACCCTACGAGCAGTACTTC	CSVEWDRQPYEQYF
TRBD2	TRBV7-3	TRBJ2-5	NA	TGTGCCAGCAGCTTAATCCCCAGGGAGGGGACCCAGTACTTC	CASSLIPREGTQYF
TRBD2	TRBV7-6	TRBJ2-1	NA	TGTGCCAGCAGCCCCCGACCCCCTGGGACTAGCGGGAGGAGGGACTACAATGAGCAGTTCTTC	CASSPRPPGTSGRRDYNEQFF
TRBD1	TRBV5-6	TRBJ2-2	NA	TGTGCCAGCAGCTTCGGACAGGGTAGGACCGGGGAGCTGTTTTTT	CASSFGQGRTGELFF
NA	TRBV7-2	TRBJ1-1	NA	TGTGCCAGCAGCTTAGGGACGGGGGGTGAAGCTTTCTTT	CASSLGTGGEAFF
TRBD1	TRBV24-1	TRBJ2-2	NA	TGTGCCACGCAACAGGGGACAGGGGGCACCGGGGAGCTGTTTTTT	CATQQGTGGTGELFF
NA	TRBV15	TRBJ2-2	NA	TGTGCCACCAGCAGTACCCACTCGGGACTCATCACCGGGGAGCTGTTTTTT	CATSSTHSGLITGELFF
NA	TRBV28	TRBJ1-5	NA	TGTGCCAGCAGTTTCCCCCAGGGGTCTCAGCCCCAGCATTTT	CASSFPQGSQPQHF